This paragraph covers one TCR beta chain sequence. No antigen is known for it. Processing released intraepithelial and lamina propria lymphocytes from the graft tissue. This entry is derived from a study of graft-versus-host responses after intestinal transplantation. Overall study results and limits: Early post-transplant declines in HvG were associated with peak levels of circulating GvH clones.

Data came from immunoSEQ multiplex PCR; TCRdb stores just in-frame clones and leaves some out. The table lists some 4,000 clones, approximately 83% of them singletons. This CDR3 has 18 amino acids. Germline trimming cut 4 bases from V and 0 bases from J; bases unmatched to any gene: 9. Germline CDR1 SEHNR, CDR2 FQNEAQ (reference sequence). The TCR comes from a human patient who received an intestinal transplant, so some T cells may come from the graft donor. The V gene is TRBV7-9, the J gene TRBJ1-6; TRBD1 matches at 7 bases. The material was ileum tissue, obtained about 350 days after intestinal transplantation. The CDR3 sequence: CASSSPRDSLSYNSPLHF. CDR3 bases: TGTGCCAGCAGCTCCCCGCGGGACAGTCTCTCCTATAATTCACCCCTCCACTTT.